What follows describes a single T cell receptor beta chain. The data belong to a study of blood T cell repertoires in COVID-19. TCRdb keeps only in-frame clones here, not all; method: immunoSEQ multiplex PCR. The table shows fewer than 90,000 clones, with roughly 90% occurring only once. The receptor comes from a man between 65 and 80 years old with acute or convalescent COVID-19. Sequencing was done on a sample of peripheral blood.

The CDR3 here is CASSFPGTGHYEQYF. The CDR3 DNA reads TGTGCCAGCAGTTTCCCAGGGACAGGTCACTACGAGCAGTACTTC. The V call is TRBV28, the J call TRBJ2-7; 8 bases map to TRBD1. V was clipped by 3 bases and J by 3 bases; unmatched bases: 7. CDR1 and CDR2 (germline): MDHEN, SYDVKM. CDR3 length: 15 amino acids. Drawing the rest from reference TRBV28 and TRBJ2-7, the complete variable domain is DVKVTQSSRYLVKRTGEKVFLECVQDMDHENMFWYRQDPGLGLRLIYFSYDVKMKEKGDIPEGYSVSREKKERFSLILESASTNQTSMYLCASSFPGTGHYEQYFGPGTRLTVT.